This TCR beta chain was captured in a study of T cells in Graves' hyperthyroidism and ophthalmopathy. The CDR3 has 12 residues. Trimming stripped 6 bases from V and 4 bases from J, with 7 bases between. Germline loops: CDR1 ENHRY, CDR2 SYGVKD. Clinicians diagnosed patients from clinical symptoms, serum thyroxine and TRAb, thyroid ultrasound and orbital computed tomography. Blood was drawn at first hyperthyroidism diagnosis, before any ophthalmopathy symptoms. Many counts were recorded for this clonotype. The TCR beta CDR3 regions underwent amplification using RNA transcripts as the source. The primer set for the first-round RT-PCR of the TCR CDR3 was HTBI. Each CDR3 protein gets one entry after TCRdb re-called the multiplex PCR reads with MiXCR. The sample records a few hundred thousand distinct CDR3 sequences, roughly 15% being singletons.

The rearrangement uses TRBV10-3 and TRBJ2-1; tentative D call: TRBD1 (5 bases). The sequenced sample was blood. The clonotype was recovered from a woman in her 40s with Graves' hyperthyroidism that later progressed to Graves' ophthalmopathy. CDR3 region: CAISQGYNEQFF. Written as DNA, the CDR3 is TGTGCCATCAGCCAGGGTTACAATGAGCAGTTCTTC.